The subject of this entry is one T cell receptor beta chain. Antigen specificity is unknown. Repeated repertoire sampling spanned the course of chemoradiotherapy. Here immunoSEQ multiplex PCR was the method, and the copy in TCRdb shows in-frame clones only, minus some. The sample includes roughly 34,000 clones, about four fifths of them seen just once. The data belong to a study of chemoradiotherapy in HPV16-positive cancers. Turning to the study itself: Functional T-cell assays on a couple of HPV16-positive patients' cells defined candidate HPV-specific clones and common TCR motifs. Findings of the study overall: During treatment, candidate HPV-specific clones and E7-related motifs expanded in tumor. HPV-responsive T-cell expansion during chemoradiotherapy was linked to improved recurrence-free survival in HPV16-positive patients.

The V end lost 4 bases, the J end lost 6 bases, and 16 bases lay between the germline ends. The CDR3 length is 15 residues. Germline V lookup: CDR1 SGHRS, CDR2 YFSETQ. Sequences were derived from blood, sampled from a patient who underwent chemoradiotherapy. The rearrangement uses TRBV5-1 and TRBJ2-2; D is perhaps TRBD1 (5 bases). The receptor was isolated from a human donor with HPV-associated anogenital cancer. The CDR3 here is CASSTQGVEAGELFF. In DNA, the CDR3 is TGCGCCAGCAGCACCCAGGGTGTAGAGGCCGGGGAGCTGTTTTTT.